The clone carrying this T cell receptor beta chain occurred once. The antigen remains undetermined. The data derive from a study of lymphopenia after photon versus proton radiotherapy. Study results and caveats: Better survival with proton therapy was suggested as possible, not demonstrated. Oligoclonal CD8+ Temra expansion after nadir drove photon patients' diversity drop.

In germline, CDR1 is LGHNA, CDR2 YSLEER. The CDR3 runs to 17 residues. The V end lost 0 bases, the J end lost 2 bases, and 16 bases lay between the germline ends. Generated by immunoSEQ multiplex PCR, the TCRdb table keeps only in-frame clones and is missing some. The repertoire consists of about 30,000 clones, with 90% to 95% occurring once and the leading ten covering roughly 0.71%. V gene TRBV4-3 combines with J gene TRBJ1-2, with a tentative D call TRBD1 (5 bases). This clonotype was obtained from a woman aged 50 to 60 with cholangiocarcinoma. The sample consisted of peripheral blood, taken from a patient treated with photon-based radiotherapy. CDR3 in DNA: TGCGCCAGCAGCCAAGATTGGGTCGGGGGTAGAAACTATGGCTACACCTTC. It codes for CASSQDWVGGRNYGYTF.